This entry features one T cell receptor beta chain sequence. The target antigen is unknown. The data derive from a study of CD8+ T cells in alopecia areata. The ends were cut back, 4 bases at V and 4 bases at J, with 19 bases in the middle. The CDR3 is made up of 15 amino acids. Germline V gene data show CDR1 as SQVTM and CDR2 as ANQGSEA. The sequencing template was cDNA reverse transcribed from extracted RNA. The assay was immunoSEQ multiplex PCR, and TCRdb's table has in-frame clones only and misses some. There are over 120,000 clones in the sample; about 51% occur only once, and 0.95% to 1% lies in the top ten. Study-wide results and limits: Researchers reported that TCR sharing among patients proved less clear than in mice, possibly HLA-linked.

Those with alopecia areata gave lesional scalp punch biopsies and peripheral blood. The sequence was obtained from a human donor with alopecia areata. Material: CD4+ T cells sorted from blood, obtained at week 0. The chain recombines TRBV29-1 with TRBJ2-5; a possible D gene is TRBD2 (5 bases). CDR3 residues: CSVGSPGRGGETQYF. Written as DNA, the CDR3 is TGCAGCGTTGGATCCCCCGGACGAGGAGGAGAGACCCAGTACTTC.